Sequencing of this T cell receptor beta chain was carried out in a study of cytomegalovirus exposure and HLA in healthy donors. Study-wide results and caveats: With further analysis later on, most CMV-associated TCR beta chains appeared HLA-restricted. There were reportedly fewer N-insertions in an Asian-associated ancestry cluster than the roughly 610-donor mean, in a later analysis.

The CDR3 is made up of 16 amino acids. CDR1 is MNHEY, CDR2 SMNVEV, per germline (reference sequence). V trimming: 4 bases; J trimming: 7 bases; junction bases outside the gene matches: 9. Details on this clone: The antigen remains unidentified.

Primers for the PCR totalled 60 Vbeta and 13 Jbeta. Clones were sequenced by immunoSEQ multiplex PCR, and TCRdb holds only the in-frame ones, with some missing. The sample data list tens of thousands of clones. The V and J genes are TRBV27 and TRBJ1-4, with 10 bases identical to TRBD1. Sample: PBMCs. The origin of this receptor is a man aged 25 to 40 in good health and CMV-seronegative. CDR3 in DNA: TGTGCCAGCAGTTCCATCGGGACAGGGGTTGTTGAAAAACTGTTTTTT. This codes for CASSSIGTGVVEKLFF.